Following are 27 T cell receptor beta chains from one sample sequenced in a study of T cell responses to AZD1222 COVID-19 vaccine. TCRdb's table, derived via immunoSEQ multiplex PCR, lists solely in-frame clones and lacks some. This sample carries about 17,000 clones, around four fifths of them seen once, and the ten largest clones take 13% to 15%. The source was peripheral blood, collected 28 days after the second AZD1222 dose. All receptors derive from an adult who received the AZD1222 COVID-19 vaccine.

V gene TRBV11-1 combines with J gene TRBJ1-2; weak D call: TRBD1 (5 bases). V was cut by 5 bases and J by 2 bases, with 12 bases left in between. The CDR3 totals 14 residues. Germline V lookup: CDR1 SGHAT, CDR2 FQDESV (reference sequence). The CDR3 protein is CASSPQRGNYGYTF. Here the CDR3 DNA reads TGTGCCAGCAGCCCACAGAGGGGCAACTATGGCTACACCTTC.

The chain couples TRBV13 to TRBJ1-1, with D perhaps TRBD1 (6 bases). Germline CDR1 PRHDT, CDR2 FYEKMQ (reference sequence). This CDR3 comprises 11 residues. Deletions cut 0 bases from V and 10 bases from J, with 6 bases between. The DNA of the CDR3 is TGTGCCAGCAGCTTAGGAGGGGGAGCTTTCTTT. The encoded protein is CASSLGGGAFF.

This chain links TRBV6-5 with TRBJ2-7, with D perhaps matching TRBD1 or TRBD2 (6 bases each). This CDR3 has 15 amino acids. CDR1 MNHEY and CDR2 SVGAGI come from the germline V gene. V dropped 4 bases and J dropped 3 bases, with 16 bases sitting between them. CDR3 sequence (DNA): TGTGCCAGCAGTTCACCGCCGGGGGCGAACTACGAGCAGTACTTC. Its translation: CASSSPPGANYEQYF.

The CDR3 here is CASSFDSPYGYTF. CDR3 nucleotide sequence: TGTGCCAGCAGTTTTGACAGTCCCTATGGCTACACCTTC. V and J are TRBV6-2 or TRBV6-3 and TRBJ1-2; D may be TRBD1 (5 bases). CDR3 length: 13 amino acids. Trimming removed 4 bases from V and 4 bases from J, with 10 bases in between. CDR1 and CDR2 (germline): MNHEY, SVGEGT.

The V and J genes are TRBV3-1 (or the pseudogene TRBV3-2) and TRBJ1-1, with D uncertain. From germline, CDR1 is LGHDT and CDR2 YNNKEL (reference sequence). Trimming removed 1 base at V and 0 bases at J, with 12 bases between. CDR3 size: 16 residues. The CDR3 is CASSQGTLGVNTEAFF. In DNA form, the CDR3 reads TGTGCCAGCAGCCAAGGCACACTTGGAGTGAACACTGAAGCTTTCTTT.

The chain couples TRBV2 to TRBJ2-2; perhaps TRBD1 as D (6 bases). The V gene's germline CDR1 is SNHLY and CDR2 FYNNEI. This CDR3 region has 17 residues. V lost 5 bases and J lost 1, with 17 bases in between. The CDR3 nucleotides read TGTGCCAGCAGTCCCCAGCCATTACAGGGGAACACCGGGGAGCTGTTTTTT. This translates into CASSPQPLQGNTGELFF.

This sequence joins TRBV7-9 and TRBJ2-7; D uncertain. This CDR3 region has 11 residues. Germline CDR1 and CDR2: SEHNR and FQNEAQ (reference sequence). Trimming removed 8 bases from V and 2 bases from J, with 7 bases in between. CDR3 in DNA: TGTGCCAGCTTGGGTACCTACGAGCAGTACTTC. Amino acid sequence: CASLGTYEQYF.

The rearrangement joins TRBV5-1 to TRBJ2-5; D may be TRBD1 (6 bases). Between the trimmed V and J ends, which lost 4 bases and 3 bases, there was a span of 16 bases. CDR3 length: 15 residues. Germline CDR1 and CDR2: SGHRS and YFSETQ. The CDR3 reads CASSINPGQKETQYF. CDR3 nucleotide sequence: TGCGCCAGCAGCATCAACCCGGGACAAAAAGAGACCCAGTACTTC.

The chain joins TRBV19 to TRBJ1-1; 7 bases line up with TRBD1. The V and J ends lost 5 bases and 3 bases, in that order; junction bases with no gene match: 6. In germline, CDR1 is LNHDA, CDR2 SQIVND (reference sequence). This CDR3 is 14 amino acids long. DNA for the CDR3: TGTGCCAGTAGTGAAGGACAGGTGCACACTGAAGCTTTCTTT. This sequence encodes CASSEGQVHTEAFF.

This rearrangement joins TRBV7-3 to TRBJ1-1; maybe TRBD1 (6 bases). The CDR3 has 14 amino acids. The V end was cut by 5 bases, the J end by 0 bases, with 10 bases between. Germline CDR1 is SGHTA and CDR2 is FQGTGA. CDR3 protein: CASSLRGLNTEAFF. The CDR3 nucleotides read TGTGCCAGCAGCCTAAGGGGGTTGAACACTGAAGCTTTCTTT.

The chain recombines TRBV7-2 with TRBJ2-2, with TRBD1 matching 7 bases. The V segment lost 8 bases and the J segment 2 bases; nucleotides outside the gene matches: 8. In germline, CDR1 is SGHTA, CDR2 FQGNSA. CDR3 length equals 15 residues. CDR3 nucleotide sequence: TGTGCCAGCCTAAGACAGGGCGACAACACCGGGGAGCTGTTTTTT. Protein sequence: CASLRQGDNTGELFF.

This chain joins TRBV19 and TRBJ2-7; possibly TRBD1 for D (6 bases). V lost 10 bases, J lost 0 bases, and 16 bases lay in between. The V gene's germline CDR1 is LNHDA and CDR2 SQIVND (reference sequence). This CDR3 has 14 residues. This chain's CDR3 is CATLDSPSSYEQYF. CDR3 DNA: TGTGCCACCCTGGACAGTCCCAGCTCCTACGAGCAGTACTTC.

In this sample, this clone turned up a few times. Germline is not matched at one junction end, which may reflect a read error. V usage is TRBV10-1 and J usage is TRBJ1-2, with 11 bases matching TRBD1. Germline lookup yields CDR1 WNHNN and CDR2 SYGVQD (reference sequence). The CDR3 loop spans 12 amino acids. The CDR3: CASSDPGQGAYF. The CDR3 region has the DNA TGCGCCAGCAGTGATCCCGGACAGGGGGCTTACTTC.

The chain recombines TRBV5-8 with TRBJ1-6; 7 bases line up with TRBD1. From germline, CDR1 is SGHTS and CDR2 YDEGEE. The CDR3 loop spans 18 amino acids. With V trimmed by 0 bases and J by 3 bases, 9 bases remained unmatched. The CDR3 DNA sequence: TGTGCCAGCAGCTTGGGACACAGGGGCGGGATCTATAATTCACCCCTCCACTTT. It is translated as CASSLGHRGGIYNSPLHF.

This clone has just one count. The rearrangement uses TRBV11-1 and TRBJ2-1; the D gene is possibly TRBD2 (5 bases). Germline assignment: CDR1 SGHAT and CDR2 FQDESV (reference sequence). The CDR3 is made up of 14 amino acids. The V gene lost 3 bases and the J gene lost 1 base, with 7 bases spanning the gap. The DNA for the CDR3 is TGTGCCAGCAGCTTCCGGGGTTCCTACAATGAGCAGTTCTTC. It encodes CASSFRGSYNEQFF. Looking up the rest from reference TRBV11-1 and TRBJ2-1 gives the full variable domain: EAEVAQSPRYKITEKSQAVAFWCDPISGHATLYWYRQILGQGPELLVQFQDESVVDDSQLPKDRFSAERLKGVDSTLKIQPAELGDSAMYLCASSFRGSYNEQFFGPGTRLTVL.

The chain couples TRBV6-2 or TRBV6-3 to TRBJ1-2; D gene ambiguous. The CDR3 has 13 residues. V was shortened by 6 bases and J by 5 bases, with 13 bases between the two germline ends. Per the germline V gene, CDR1 is MNHEY and CDR2 is SVGEGT. CDR3: CASSTGLLYGYTF. Here the CDR3 DNA reads TGTGCCAGCAGCACGGGTCTACTTTATGGCTACACCTTC.

The chain recombines TRBV30 with TRBJ2-3, with 16 bases matching TRBD2. Trimming at V came to 3 bases and at J to 5 bases, leaving 8 bases not matched to a gene. There are 17 residues in the CDR3. CDR1 and CDR2 from the germline V gene are GTSNPN and SVGIG (reference sequence). As DNA, the CDR3 is TGTGCCTGGAGGGGACTAGCGGGGGGGAAGATGATAGATACGCAGTATTTT. Translating it yields CAWRGLAGGKMIDTQYF.

J is TRBJ1-1 and V is TRBV28, with unresolved D. Trimming left V 8 bases short and J 0 bases short, with 16 bases between. Germline V CDR1 and CDR2: MDHEN, SYDVKM. This CDR3 comprises 15 residues. As DNA, the CDR3 is TGTGCCAGCCCCGTCATCGCCGGGATGAACACTGAAGCTTTCTTT. Its protein is CASPVIAGMNTEAFF.

This clone is a singleton in its sample. J is TRBJ2-1 and V is TRBV15, with D possibly TRBD1 on 6 matching bases. The germline CDR1 and CDR2 sequences are LNHNV and YYDKDF (reference sequence). CDR3 length: 15 residues. Trimming pared 4 bases from V and 0 bases from J, leaving 10 bases between. In nucleotides, the CDR3 is TGTGCCACCAGCATAGGACAGAGCTCCTACAATGAGCAGTTCTTC. It translates to CATSIGQSSYNEQFF.

The V gene is TRBV7-2, the J gene TRBJ2-6; 9 bases agree with TRBD2. The V gene's germline CDR1 is SGHTA and CDR2 FQGNSA. This CDR3 region has 16 residues. Unmatched junction bases numbered 2, after V lost 3 bases and J lost 2 bases. Here the CDR3 reads CASSFCGGAGANVLTF. The DNA for the CDR3 is TGTGCCAGCAGCTTTTGCGGGGGGGCTGGGGCCAACGTCCTGACTTTC.

The chain has TRBV12-3 or TRBV12-4 and TRBJ1-2, with a weak D call TRBD1 (5 bases). This CDR3 region has 13 residues. The V gene lost 3 bases and the J gene lost 5 bases, with 10 bases spanning the gap. This CDR3 reads CASSLRWGYGYTF. The CDR3 coding sequence is TGTGCCAGCAGTTTGCGTTGGGGGTATGGCTACACCTTC.

This chain links TRBV9 with TRBJ2-2, with a possible D match to TRBD1 (6 bases). The CDR3 totals 14 residues. Germline loops: CDR1 SGDLS, CDR2 YYNGEE. With 2 bases removed from V and 13 bases from J, the gap between germline ends came to 18 bases. The CDR3 nucleotides are TGTGCCAGCAGCGTGACAGGACCTCCGGTTGGGCTGTTTTTT. Amino acid sequence: CASSVTGPPVGLFF.

The V and J genes are TRBV5-1 and TRBJ1-2; 9 bases map to TRBD1. Trimming cost V 4 bases and J 5 bases; bases outside gene matches: 3. The germline CDR1 and CDR2 sequences are SGHRS and YFSETQ. This CDR3 is built from 13 residues. DNA of the CDR3: TGCGCCAGCAGCCAGGGACAGGGATATGGCTACACCTTC. It yields the protein CASSQGQGYGYTF.

The chain couples TRBV14 to TRBJ2-3; D gene uncertain. V gave up 6 bases and J gave up 4 bases, with 8 bases separating them. Per the germline V gene, CDR1 is SGHDN and CDR2 is FVKESK. The CDR3 has 12 residues. The CDR3 loop is CASRLTPDTQYF. CDR3 nucleotides: TGTGCCAGCAGACTGACCCCAGATACGCAGTATTTT. Based on the CDR3 plus reference TRBV14 and TRBJ2-3, the full variable domain is EAGVTQFPSHSVIEKGQTVTLRCDPISGHDNLYWYRRVMGKEIKFLLHFVKESKQDESGMPNNRFLAERTGGTYSTLKVQPAELEDSGVYFCASRLTPDTQYFGPGTRLTVL.

The rearrangement joins TRBV9 to TRBJ1-2; unclear D gene. The V and J ends lost 0 bases and 6 bases respectively, with 12 bases between them. Germline lookup yields CDR1 SGDLS and CDR2 YYNGEE. There are 14 residues in the CDR3. The DNA of the CDR3 is TGTGCCAGCAGCGTAGCTACCGGGTTCGATGGCTACACCTTC. This encodes CASSVATGFDGYTF. The whole variable domain, filled in from reference TRBV9 and TRBJ1-2, reads DSGVTQTPKHLITATGQRVTLRCSPRSGDLSVYWYQQSLDQGLQFLIQYYNGEERAKGNILERFSAQQFPDLHSELNLSSLELGDSALYFCASSVATGFDGYTFGSGTRLTVV.

This clone showed up just a few times. The chain recombines TRBV19 with TRBJ1-6; the D gene is possibly TRBD1 (6 bases). CDR1 LNHDA and CDR2 SQIVND come from the germline V gene (reference sequence). This CDR3 region has 14 residues. The ends were cut back, 4 bases at V and 7 bases at J, with 11 bases in the middle. The CDR3 loop reads CASSNGGWNSPLHF. CDR3 in DNA: TGTGCCAGTAGTAACGGGGGCTGGAATTCACCCCTCCACTTT.

This clone came up once. The chain recombines TRBV6-5 with TRBJ2-7; 9 bases map to TRBD2. Germline CDR1 reads MNHEY; CDR2 reads SVGAGI. The CDR3 has 15 residues. V trimming: 0 bases; J trimming: 4 bases; junction bases outside the gene matches: 4. The CDR3 reads CASSYSTSGPYEQYF. CDR3 nucleotide sequence: TGTGCCAGCAGTTACTCAACTAGCGGGCCTTACGAGCAGTACTTC.